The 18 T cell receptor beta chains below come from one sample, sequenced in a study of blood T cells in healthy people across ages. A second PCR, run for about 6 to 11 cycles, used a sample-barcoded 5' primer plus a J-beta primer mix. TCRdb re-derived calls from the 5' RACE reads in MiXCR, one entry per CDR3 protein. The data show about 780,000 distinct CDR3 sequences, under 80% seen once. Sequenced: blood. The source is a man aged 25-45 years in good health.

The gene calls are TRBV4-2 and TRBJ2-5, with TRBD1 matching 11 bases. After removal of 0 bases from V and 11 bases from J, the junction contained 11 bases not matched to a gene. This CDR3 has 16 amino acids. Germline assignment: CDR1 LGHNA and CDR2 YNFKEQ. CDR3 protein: CASSQEEGQGANEQYF. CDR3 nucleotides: TGTGCCAGCAGCCAAGAAGAAGGACAGGGGGCCAATGAGCAGTACTTC.

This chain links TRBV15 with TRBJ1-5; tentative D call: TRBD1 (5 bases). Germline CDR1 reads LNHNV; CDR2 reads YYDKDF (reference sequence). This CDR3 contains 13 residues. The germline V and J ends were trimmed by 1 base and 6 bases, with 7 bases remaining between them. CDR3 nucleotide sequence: TGTGCCACCAGCAGAGGGGGGGTTCAGCCCCAGCATTTT. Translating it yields CATSRGGVQPQHF.

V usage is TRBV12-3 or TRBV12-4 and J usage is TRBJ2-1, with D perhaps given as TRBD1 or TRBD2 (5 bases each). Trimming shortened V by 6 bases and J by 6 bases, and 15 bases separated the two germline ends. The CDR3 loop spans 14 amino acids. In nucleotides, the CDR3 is TGTGCCAGCAGACCTACCGGGGCCTCCAATGAGCAGTTCTTC. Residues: CASRPTGASNEQFF.

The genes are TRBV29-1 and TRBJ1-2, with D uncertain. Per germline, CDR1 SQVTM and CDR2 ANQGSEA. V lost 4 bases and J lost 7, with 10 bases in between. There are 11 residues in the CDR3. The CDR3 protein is CSVGEAGGYTF. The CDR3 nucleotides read TGCAGCGTTGGAGAAGCGGGTGGCTACACCTTC.

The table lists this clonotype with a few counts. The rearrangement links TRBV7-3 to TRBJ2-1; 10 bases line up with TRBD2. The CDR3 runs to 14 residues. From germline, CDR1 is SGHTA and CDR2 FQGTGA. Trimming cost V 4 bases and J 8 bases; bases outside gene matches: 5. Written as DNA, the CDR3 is TGTGCCAGCAGCTGGAGCGGGGGGGCCGATGAGCAGTTCTTC. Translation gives CASSWSGGADEQFF.

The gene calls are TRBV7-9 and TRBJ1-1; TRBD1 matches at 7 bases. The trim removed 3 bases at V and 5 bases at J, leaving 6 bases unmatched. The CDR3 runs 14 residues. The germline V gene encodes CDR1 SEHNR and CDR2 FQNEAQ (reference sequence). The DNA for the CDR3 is TGTGCCAGCAGCTTCTACAGGGGTGGAACTGAAGCTTTCTTT. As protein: CASSFYRGGTEAFF. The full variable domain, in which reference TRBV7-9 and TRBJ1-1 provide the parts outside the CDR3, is DTGVSQNPRHKITKRGQNVTFRCDPISEHNRLYWYRQTLGQGPEFLTYFQNEAQLEKSRLLSDRFSAERPKGSFSTLEIQRTEQGDSAMYLCASSFYRGGTEAFFGQGTRLTVV.

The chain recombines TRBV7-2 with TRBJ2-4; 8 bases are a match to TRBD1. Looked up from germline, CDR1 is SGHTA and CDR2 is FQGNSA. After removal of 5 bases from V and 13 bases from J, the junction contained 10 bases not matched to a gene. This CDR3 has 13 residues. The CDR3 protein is CASSGEDRVNQYF. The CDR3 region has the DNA TGTGCCAGCAGCGGCGAGGACAGGGTCAACCAGTACTTC.

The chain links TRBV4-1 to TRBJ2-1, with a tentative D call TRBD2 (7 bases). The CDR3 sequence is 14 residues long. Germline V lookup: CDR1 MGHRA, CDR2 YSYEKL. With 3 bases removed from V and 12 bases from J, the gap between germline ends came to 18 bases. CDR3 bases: TGCGCCAGCAGCCAGGGGGGGCAGTTGGATGGGCAGTTCTTC. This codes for CASSQGGQLDGQFF.

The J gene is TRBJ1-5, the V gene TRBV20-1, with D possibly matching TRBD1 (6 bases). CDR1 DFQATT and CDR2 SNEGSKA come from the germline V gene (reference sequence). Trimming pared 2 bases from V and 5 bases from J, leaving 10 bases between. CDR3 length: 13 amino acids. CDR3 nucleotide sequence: TGCAGTGCTAGAATGGACAGAGATCAGCCCCAGCATTTT. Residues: CSARMDRDQPQHF.

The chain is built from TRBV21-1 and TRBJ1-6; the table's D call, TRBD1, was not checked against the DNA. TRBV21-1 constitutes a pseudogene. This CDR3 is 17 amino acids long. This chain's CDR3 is CASSPGGQGPPNSPLHF. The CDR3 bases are TGTGCCAGCAGCCCCGGGGGACAGGGCCCGCCTAATTCACCCCTCCACTTT.

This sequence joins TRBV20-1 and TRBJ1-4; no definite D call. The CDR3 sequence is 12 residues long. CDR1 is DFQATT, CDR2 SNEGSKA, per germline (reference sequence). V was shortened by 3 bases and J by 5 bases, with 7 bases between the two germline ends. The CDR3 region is CSASRVNEKLFF. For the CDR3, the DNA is TGCAGTGCTAGCAGAGTAAATGAAAAACTGTTTTTT.

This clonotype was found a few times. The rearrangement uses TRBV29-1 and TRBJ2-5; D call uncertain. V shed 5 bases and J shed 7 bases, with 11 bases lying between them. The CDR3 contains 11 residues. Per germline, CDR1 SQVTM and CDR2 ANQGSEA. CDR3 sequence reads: CSVLGRGTQYF. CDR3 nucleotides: TGCAGCGTTCTAGGGCGTGGGACCCAGTACTTC.

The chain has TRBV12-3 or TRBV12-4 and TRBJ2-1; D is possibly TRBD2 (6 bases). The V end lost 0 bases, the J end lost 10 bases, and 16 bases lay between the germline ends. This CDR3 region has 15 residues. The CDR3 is CASSLARDGNMEQFF. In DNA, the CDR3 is TGTGCCAGCAGTTTAGCGCGGGACGGCAACATGGAGCAGTTCTTC.

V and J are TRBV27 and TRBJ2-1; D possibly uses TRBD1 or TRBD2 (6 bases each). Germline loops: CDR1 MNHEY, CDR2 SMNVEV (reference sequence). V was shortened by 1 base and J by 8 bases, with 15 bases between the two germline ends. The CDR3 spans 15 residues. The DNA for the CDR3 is TGTGCCAGCAGTTTATATCCGGGGGCGGGCTATGAGCAGTTCTTC. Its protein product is CASSLYPGAGYEQFF.

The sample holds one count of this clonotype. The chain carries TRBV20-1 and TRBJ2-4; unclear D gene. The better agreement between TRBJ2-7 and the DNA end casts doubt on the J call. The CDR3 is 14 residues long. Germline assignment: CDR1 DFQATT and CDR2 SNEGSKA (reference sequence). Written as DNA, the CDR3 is TGCAGTGCTAGGGGGAATTTTCTTACCTACGAGCAGTACTTC. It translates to CSARGNFLTYEQYF.

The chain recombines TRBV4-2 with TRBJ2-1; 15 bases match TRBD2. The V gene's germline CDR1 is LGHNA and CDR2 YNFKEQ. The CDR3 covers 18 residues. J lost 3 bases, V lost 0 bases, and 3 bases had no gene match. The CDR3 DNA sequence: TGTGCCAGCAGCCAAGAGGGGACTAGCGGGGGGAACTACAATGAGCAGTTCTTC. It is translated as CASSQEGTSGGNYNEQFF.

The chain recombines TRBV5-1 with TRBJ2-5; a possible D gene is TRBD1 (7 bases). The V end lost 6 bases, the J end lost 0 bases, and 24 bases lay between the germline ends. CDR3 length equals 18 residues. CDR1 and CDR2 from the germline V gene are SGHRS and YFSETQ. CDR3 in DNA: TGCGCCAGCACCTTCGAGGGCAGTACAGGGGACTACCAAGAGACCCAGTACTTC. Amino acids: CASTFEGSTGDYQETQYF.

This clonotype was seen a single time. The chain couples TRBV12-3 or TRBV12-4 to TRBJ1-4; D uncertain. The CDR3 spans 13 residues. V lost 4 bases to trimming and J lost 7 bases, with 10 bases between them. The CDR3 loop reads CASSSPDREKLFF. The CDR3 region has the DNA TGTGCCAGCAGTTCCCCGGACCGTGAAAAACTGTTTTTT.